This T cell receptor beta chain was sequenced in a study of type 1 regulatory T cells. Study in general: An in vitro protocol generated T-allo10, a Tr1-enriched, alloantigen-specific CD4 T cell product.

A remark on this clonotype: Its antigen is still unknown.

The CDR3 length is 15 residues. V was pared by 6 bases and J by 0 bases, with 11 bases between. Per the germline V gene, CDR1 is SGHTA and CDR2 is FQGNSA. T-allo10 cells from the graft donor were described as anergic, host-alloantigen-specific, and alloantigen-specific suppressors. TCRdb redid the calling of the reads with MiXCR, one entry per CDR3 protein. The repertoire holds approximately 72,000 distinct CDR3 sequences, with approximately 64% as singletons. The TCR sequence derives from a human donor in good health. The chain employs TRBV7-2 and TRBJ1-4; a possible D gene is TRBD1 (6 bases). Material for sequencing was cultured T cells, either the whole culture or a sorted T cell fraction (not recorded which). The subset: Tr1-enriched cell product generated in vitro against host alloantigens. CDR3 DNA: TGTGCCAGCAGTTCCGAGGGGGCAACTAATGAAAAACTGTTTTTT. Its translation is CASSSEGATNEKLFF.